The clone carrying this T cell receptor beta chain was counted between two and nine times. The antigen is undetermined. The data were taken from a study of type 1 regulatory T cells. Study-wide context: An in vitro protocol generated T-allo10, a Tr1-enriched, alloantigen-specific CD4 T cell product.

Study observations and caveats: Tr1 cells had a more restricted TCR repertoire than non-Tr1 cells.

MiXCR, applied by TCRdb to the reads, yields one record per CDR3 protein. The table includes thousands of distinct CDR3 sequences, 30% to 35% detected once. The source material was cultured type 1 regulatory T (Tr1) cells, either the whole culture or a sorted fraction (not recorded which). The clonotype comes from a human donor in good health.

The CDR3 coding sequence is TGTGCCAGCTCACGAGAAAGGACAGGGCCTTCACCCCTCCACTTT. As protein: CASSRERTGPSPLHF. The chain uses TRBV18 and TRBJ1-6; TRBD1 agrees at 8 bases. From germline, CDR1 is KGHSH and CDR2 LQKENI. V shed 4 bases and J 9 bases; nucleotides not matched to a gene: 8. The CDR3 totals 15 residues.